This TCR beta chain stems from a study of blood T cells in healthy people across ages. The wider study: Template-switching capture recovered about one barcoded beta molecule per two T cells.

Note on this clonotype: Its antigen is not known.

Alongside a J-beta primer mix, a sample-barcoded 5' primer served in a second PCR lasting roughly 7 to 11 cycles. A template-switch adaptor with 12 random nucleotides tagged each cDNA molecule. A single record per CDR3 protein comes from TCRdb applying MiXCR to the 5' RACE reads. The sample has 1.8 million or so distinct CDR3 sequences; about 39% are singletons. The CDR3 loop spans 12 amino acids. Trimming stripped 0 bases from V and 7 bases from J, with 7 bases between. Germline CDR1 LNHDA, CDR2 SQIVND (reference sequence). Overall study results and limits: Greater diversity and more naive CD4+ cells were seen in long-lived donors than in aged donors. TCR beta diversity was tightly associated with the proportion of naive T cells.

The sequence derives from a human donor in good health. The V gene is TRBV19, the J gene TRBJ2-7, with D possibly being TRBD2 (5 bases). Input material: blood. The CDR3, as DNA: TGTGCCAGTAGTATAGATCGGAGGGAGCAGTACTTC. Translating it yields CASSIDRREQYF.